The present T cell receptor (beta chain) was sequenced within a study of T-cell reconstitution after alpha-beta-depleted transplantation in children. Molecular barcoding with unique molecular identifiers was used for the TCRbeta library. TCRdb fed the PCR reads into MiXCR, producing one record per CDR3 protein. The sample includes about 980,000 distinct CDR3 sequences, under 30% of them seen just once. In this sample, this clonotype turned up a few times. Its antigen remains unidentified. Trimming pared 8 bases from V and 2 bases from J, leaving 12 bases between. The CDR3 runs to 13 residues. Study-wide points: After one year, T-cell counts and TCRbeta diversity mostly came from new T cells.

The TCR originated in a boy under two years old who had a stem cell transplant for SCID, so the T cells may come from the graft donor. V and J are TRBV12-3 or TRBV12-4 and TRBJ2-5; no clear D gene. Sequences were derived from PBMCs, mostly from graft donor cells, sampled 360 days after TCRalphabeta/CD19-depleted stem cell transplant. CDR3 sequence reads: CASRGGLQETQYF. CDR3 sequence (DNA): TGTGCCAGCCGTGGTGGCCTACAAGAGACCCAGTACTTC.